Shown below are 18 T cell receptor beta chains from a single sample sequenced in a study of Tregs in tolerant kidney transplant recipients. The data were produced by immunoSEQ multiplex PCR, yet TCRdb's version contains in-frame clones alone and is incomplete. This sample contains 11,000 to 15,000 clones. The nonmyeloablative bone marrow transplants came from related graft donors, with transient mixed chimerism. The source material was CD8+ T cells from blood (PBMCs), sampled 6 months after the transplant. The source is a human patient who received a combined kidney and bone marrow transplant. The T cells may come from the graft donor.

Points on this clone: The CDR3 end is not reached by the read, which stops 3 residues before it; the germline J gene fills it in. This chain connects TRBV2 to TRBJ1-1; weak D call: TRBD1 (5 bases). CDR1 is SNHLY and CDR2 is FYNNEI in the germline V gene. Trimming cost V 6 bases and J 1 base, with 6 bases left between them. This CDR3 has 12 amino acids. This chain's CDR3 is CASRRGNTEAFF. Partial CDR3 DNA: TGTGCCAGCAGAAGGGGGAACACTGAA.

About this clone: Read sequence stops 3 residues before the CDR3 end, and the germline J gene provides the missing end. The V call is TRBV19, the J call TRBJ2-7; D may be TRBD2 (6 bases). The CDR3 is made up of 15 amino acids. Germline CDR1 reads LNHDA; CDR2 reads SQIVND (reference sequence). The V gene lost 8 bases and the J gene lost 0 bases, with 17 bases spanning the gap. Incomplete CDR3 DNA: TGTGCCAGTGGGTTCGGAGGGGCAGGCTCCTACGAG. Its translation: CASGFGGAGSYE. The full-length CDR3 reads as CASGFGGAGSYEQYF.

The chain's CDR3 is CVAGLNTEAFF. The part of the CDR3 DNA that was read is TGTGTCGCGGGGCTGAACACTGAA. The V call is TRBV2, the J call TRBJ1-1; D is perhaps TRBD1 (5 bases). The read falls 3 residues short of the CDR3 end, and the missing part is taken from the germline J gene. The length of the CDR3 is 11 residues. CDR1 SNHLY and CDR2 FYNNEI come from the germline V gene.

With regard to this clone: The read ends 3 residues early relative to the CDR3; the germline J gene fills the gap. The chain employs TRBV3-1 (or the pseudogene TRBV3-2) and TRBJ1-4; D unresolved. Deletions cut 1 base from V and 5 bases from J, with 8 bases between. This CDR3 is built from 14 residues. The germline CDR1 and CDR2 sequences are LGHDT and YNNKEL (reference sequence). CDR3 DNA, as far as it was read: TGTGCCAGCAGCCAAGGGTCCGGGAATGAAAAA. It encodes CASSQGSGNEK. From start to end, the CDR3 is CASSQGSGNEKLFF.

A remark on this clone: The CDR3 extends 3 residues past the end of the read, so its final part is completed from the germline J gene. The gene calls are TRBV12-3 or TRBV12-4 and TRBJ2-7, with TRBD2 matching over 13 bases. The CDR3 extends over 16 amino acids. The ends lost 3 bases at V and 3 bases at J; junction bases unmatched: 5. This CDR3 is CASSLRTSGRLYEQYF. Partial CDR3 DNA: TGTGCCAGCAGTTTGAGGACTAGCGGGAGACTCTACGAG.

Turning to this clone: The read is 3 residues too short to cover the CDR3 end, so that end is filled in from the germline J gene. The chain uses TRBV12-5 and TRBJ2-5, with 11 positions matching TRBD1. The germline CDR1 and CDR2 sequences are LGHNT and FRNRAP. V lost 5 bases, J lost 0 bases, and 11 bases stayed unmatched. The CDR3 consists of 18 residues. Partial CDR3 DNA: TGTGCTAGTGGTCCAACGGGACAGGGGGGGATTAACCAAGAGACC. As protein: CASGPTGQGGINQET. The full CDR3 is CASGPTGQGGINQETQYF. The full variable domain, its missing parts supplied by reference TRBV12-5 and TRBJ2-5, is DARVTQTPRHKVTEMGQEVTMRCQPILGHNTVFWYRQTMMQGLELLAYFRNRAPLDDSGMPKDRFSAEMPDATLATLKIQPSEPRDSAVYFCASGPTGQGGINQETQYFGPGTRLLVL.

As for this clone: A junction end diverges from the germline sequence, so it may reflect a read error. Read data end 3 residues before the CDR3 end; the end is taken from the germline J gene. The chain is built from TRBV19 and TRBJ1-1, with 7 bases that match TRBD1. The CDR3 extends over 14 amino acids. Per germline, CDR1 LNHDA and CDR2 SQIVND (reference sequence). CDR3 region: CGSSIQGEDTEAFF. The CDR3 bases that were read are TGTGGCAGTAGTATTCAGGGGGAGGACACTGAA.

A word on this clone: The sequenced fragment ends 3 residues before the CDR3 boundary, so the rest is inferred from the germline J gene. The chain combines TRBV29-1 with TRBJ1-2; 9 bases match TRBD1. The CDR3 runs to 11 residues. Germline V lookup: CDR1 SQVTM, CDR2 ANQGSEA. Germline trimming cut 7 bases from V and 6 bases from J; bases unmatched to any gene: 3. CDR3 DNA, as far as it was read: TGCAGCGGGAGGGACAGGGATGGC. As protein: CSGRDRDG. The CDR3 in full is CSGRDRDGYTF.

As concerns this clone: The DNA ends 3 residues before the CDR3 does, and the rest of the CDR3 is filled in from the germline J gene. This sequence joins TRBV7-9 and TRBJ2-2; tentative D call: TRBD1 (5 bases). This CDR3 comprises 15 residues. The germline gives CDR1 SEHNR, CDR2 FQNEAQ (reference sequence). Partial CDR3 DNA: TGTGCCAGCAGCTTTTCGACAGCAACTAATGAAAAG. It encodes CASSFSTATNEK. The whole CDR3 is CASSFSTATNEKLFF.

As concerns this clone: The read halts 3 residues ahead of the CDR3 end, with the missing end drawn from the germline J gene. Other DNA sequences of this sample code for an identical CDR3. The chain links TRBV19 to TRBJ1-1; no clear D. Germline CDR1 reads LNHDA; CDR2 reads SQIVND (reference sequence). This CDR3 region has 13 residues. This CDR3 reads CASSIPLGGEAFF. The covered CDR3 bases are TGTGCCAGTAGTATCCCCCTAGGAGGCGAA.

The covered CDR3 bases are TGTGCCAGCAGCGCAGGGACAGGGGTCACTGAA. This encodes CASSAGTGVTE. The entire CDR3 reads CASSAGTGVTEAFF. The chain carries TRBV7-6 and TRBJ1-1; TRBD1 aligns across 10 bases. The CDR3 extends 3 residues past the end of the read, so its final part is completed from the germline J gene. This CDR3 has 14 residues. Germline V gene data show CDR1 as SGHVS and CDR2 as FNYEAQ. Trimming took 5 bases from V and 4 from J; bases not matched to a gene: 4.

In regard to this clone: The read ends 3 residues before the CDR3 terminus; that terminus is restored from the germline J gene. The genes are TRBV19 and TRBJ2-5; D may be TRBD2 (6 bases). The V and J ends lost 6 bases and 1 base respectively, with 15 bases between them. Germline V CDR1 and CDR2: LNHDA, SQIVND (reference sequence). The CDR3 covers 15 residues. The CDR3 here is CASSLWVAVQETQYF. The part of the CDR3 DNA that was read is TGTGCCAGTAGCCTATGGGTAGCGGTCCAAGAGACC.

CDR3 sequence reads: CASRGGSPLHF. CDR3 bases read: TGTGCCAGCAGGGGGGGTTCACCC. The chain carries TRBV7-9 and TRBJ1-6, with D possibly TRBD1 on 5 matching bases. The read halts 3 residues ahead of the CDR3 end, with the missing end drawn from the germline J gene. Germline CDR1 SEHNR, CDR2 FQNEAQ (reference sequence). The CDR3 contains 11 residues. With 6 bases removed from V and 9 bases from J, the gap between germline ends came to 6 bases.

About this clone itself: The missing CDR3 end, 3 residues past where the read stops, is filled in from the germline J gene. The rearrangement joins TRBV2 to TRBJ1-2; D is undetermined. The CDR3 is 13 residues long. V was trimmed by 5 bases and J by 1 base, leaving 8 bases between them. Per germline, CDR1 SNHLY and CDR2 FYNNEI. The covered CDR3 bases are TGTGCCAGCAGTAACAGCCATAACTATGGC. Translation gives CASSNSHNYG. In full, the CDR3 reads CASSNSHNYGYTF. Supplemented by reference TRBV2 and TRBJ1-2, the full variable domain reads EPEVTQTPSHQVTQMGQEVILRCVPISNHLYFYWYRQILGQKVEFLVSFYNNEISEKSEIFDDQFSVERPDGSNFTLKIRSTKLEDSAMYFCASSNSHNYGYTFGSGTRLTVV.

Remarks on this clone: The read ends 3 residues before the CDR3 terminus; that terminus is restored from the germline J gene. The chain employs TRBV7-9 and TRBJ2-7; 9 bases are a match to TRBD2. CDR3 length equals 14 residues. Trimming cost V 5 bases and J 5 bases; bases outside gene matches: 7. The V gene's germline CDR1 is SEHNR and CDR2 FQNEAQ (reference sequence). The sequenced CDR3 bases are TGTGCCAGCAGCCCGGGACTAGCTTTTGACGAG. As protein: CASSPGLAFDE. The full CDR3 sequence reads CASSPGLAFDEQYF.

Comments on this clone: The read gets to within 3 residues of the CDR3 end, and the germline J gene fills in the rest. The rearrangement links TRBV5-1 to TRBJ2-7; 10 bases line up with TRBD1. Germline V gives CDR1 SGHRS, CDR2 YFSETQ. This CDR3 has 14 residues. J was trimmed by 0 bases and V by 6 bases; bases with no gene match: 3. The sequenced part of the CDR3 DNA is TGCGCCAGCACGGGGACAGGGGCCTCCTACGAG. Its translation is CASTGTGASYE. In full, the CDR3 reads CASTGTGASYEQYF. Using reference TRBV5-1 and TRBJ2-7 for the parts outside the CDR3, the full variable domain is KAGVTQTPRYLIKTRGQQVTLSCSPISGHRSVSWYQQTPGQGLQFLFEYFSETQRNKGNFPGRFSGRQFSNSRSEMNVSTLELGDSALYLCASTGTGASYEQYFGPGTRLTVT.

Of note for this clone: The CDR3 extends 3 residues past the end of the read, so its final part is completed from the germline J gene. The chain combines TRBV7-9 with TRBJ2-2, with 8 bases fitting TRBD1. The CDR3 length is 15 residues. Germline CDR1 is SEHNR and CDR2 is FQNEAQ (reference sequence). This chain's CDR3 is CASSLVTGANEKLFF. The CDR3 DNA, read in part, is TGTGCCAGCAGCTTAGTGACAGGGGCTAATGAAAAG.

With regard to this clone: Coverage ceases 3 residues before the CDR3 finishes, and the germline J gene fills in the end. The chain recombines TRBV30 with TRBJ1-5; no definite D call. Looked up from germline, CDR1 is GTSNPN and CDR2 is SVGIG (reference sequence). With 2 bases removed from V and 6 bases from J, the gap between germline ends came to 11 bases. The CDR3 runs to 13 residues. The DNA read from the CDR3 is TGTGCCTGGAGTCCTACAGTTAGTCAGCCC. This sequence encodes CAWSPTVSQP. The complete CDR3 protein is CAWSPTVSQPQHF.